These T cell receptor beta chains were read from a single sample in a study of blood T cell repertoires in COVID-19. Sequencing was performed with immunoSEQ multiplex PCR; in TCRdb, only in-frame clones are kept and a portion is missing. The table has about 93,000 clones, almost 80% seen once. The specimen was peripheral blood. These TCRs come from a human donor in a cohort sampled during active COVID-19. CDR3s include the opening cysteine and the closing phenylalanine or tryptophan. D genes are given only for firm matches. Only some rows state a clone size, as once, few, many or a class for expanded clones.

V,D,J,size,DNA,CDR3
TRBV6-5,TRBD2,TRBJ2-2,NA,TGTGCCACCCTAGCGGGAGGGCCGAGAACCGGGGAGCTGTTTTTT,CATLAGGPRTGELFF
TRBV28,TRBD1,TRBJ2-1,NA,TGTGCCAGCAGTGACCGGGACAGGGTCTACAATGAGCAGTTCTTC,CASSDRDRVYNEQFF
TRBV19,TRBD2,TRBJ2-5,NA,TGTGCCAGTAAAGAGCGGGGGGGCCGAGAGACCCAGTACTTC,CASKERGGRETQYF
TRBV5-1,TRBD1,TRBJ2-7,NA,TGCGCCAGCAGCCAGACCTCGACAGGGGTCTCCTACGAGCAGTACTTC,CASSQTSTGVSYEQYF
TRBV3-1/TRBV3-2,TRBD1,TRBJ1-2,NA,TGTGCCAGCAGCCAAGGGGACAGGGGGCCCCTCGCCGGCGGCTACACCTTC,CASSQGDRGPLAGGYTF
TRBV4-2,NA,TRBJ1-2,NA,TGTGCCAGCAGCCAAGATCGCAGTTCTAACTATGGCTACACCTTC,CASSQDRSSNYGYTF
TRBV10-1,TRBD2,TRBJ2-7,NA,TGCGCCAGCAGTACCACTAGCGGGGGAATCTACGAGCAGTACTTC,CASSTTSGGIYEQYF
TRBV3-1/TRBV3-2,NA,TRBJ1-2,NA,TGTGCCAGCAGTCAACTTCGGGGGGCAGGAGGCTATGGCTACACCTTC,CASSQLRGAGGYGYTF
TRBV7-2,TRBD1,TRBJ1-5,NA,TGTGCCAGCAGCTTGTCGCAGGGGGCCGTTCAGCCCCAGCATTTT,CASSLSQGAVQPQHF
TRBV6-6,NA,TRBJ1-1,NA,TGTGCCAGCAGTCCCCCAGGGGTCCCGAACACTGAAGCTTTCTTT,CASSPPGVPNTEAFF
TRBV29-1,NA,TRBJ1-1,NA,TGCAGCGTTGGAGACGCTGAAGCTTTCTTT,CSVGDAEAFF
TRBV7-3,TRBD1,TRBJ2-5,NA,TGTGCCAGCAGCTTAAAGCCGGGACAGGGTGTTCGGGACCAGTACTTC,CASSLKPGQGVRDQYF
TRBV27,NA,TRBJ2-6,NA,TGTGCCAGCAGTTTAGACGGAGGGCCAAGGGCTGGGGCCAACGTCCTGACTTTC,CASSLDGGPRAGANVLTF
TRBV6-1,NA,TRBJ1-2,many,TGTGCCAGCAGTGAATCAATACAGGGTTGGGTCTATGGCTACACCTTC,CASSESIQGWVYGYTF
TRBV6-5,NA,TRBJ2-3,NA,TGTGCCAGCACCCAGTGGGATACGCAGTATTTT,CASTQWDTQYF
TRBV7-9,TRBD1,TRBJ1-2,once,TGTGCCAGCAGCTCGACAGGGGTCTATGGCTACACCTTC,CASSSTGVYGYTF
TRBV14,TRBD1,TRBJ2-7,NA,TGTGCCAGCAGCCGACTGGGACAGCAATACGAGCAGTACTTC,CASSRLGQQYEQYF
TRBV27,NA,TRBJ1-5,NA,TGTGCCAGCAGTTTCGACAGTTTAAAACCCCAGCATTTT,CASSFDSLKPQHF
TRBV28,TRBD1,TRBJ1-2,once,TGTGCCAGCAGTTTTACAGGGGGTGGCTACACCTTC,CASSFTGGGYTF
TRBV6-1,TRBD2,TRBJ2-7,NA,TGTGCCAGCAGTGGAGCGGGAGGCGGCGAGCAGTACTTC,CASSGAGGGEQYF
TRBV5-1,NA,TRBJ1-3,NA,TGCGCCAGCAGCTTGTGGGGCAGTAGAAACACCATATATTTT,CASSLWGSRNTIYF
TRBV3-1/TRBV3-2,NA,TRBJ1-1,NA,TGTGCCAGCAGCCCCCAGGGACTTTTGAACACTGAAGCTTTCTTT,CASSPQGLLNTEAFF
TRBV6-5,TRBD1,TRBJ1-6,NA,TGTGCCAGCAGTAGGGACAGCTATAATTCACCCCTCCACTTT,CASSRDSYNSPLHF
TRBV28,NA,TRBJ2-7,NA,TGTGCCAGCACCCGACGCGGGACCTTGGGCTCCTACGAGCAGTACTTC,CASTRRGTLGSYEQYF
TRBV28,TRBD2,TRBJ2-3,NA,TGTGCCAGCGTCGGAGGCGGGGGGACAGATACGCAGTATTTT,CASVGGGGTDTQYF
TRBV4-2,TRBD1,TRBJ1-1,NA,TGTGCCAGCAGCCCACGGGACAGGGGGCGAGTGGCTGAAGCTTTCTTT,CASSPRDRGRVAEAFF
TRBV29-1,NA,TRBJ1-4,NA,TGCAGCGTCCAGGGGCTGGCGACTAATGAAAAACTGTTTTTT,CSVQGLATNEKLFF